What follows are 10 T cell receptor beta chains derived from one specimen sequenced in a study of HIV-infected patients and healthy controls. Antiretroviral therapy had run roughly three months, about 14 weeks, before follow-up blood collection. Whole blood was used without fractionation, so all unsorted peripheral T cells were included. Alpha and beta constant-region primers primed reverse transcription of about 0.5 ug RNA. Each of the alpha and beta chains got its own library through chain-specific third strand synthesis with indices. MiXCR was run by TCRdb on the 5' RACE reads, yielding one entry per CDR3 protein. The sample includes roughly 20,000 distinct CDR3 sequences, under 9% of them seen just once. Sequencing used blood, obtained during antiretroviral therapy. The source is an adult with HIV infection.

This clonotype was seen repeatedly, ten times or more. V usage is TRBV5-1 and J usage is TRBJ1-1; 11 positions agree with TRBD1. CDR1 and CDR2 from the germline V gene are SGHRS and YFSETQ. The CDR3 spans 15 residues. Germline trimming cut 4 bases from V and 6 bases from J; bases unmatched to any gene: 8. The CDR3 protein is CASSGTGGNGPEAFF. The CDR3 nucleotides read TGCGCCAGCAGCGGGACAGGGGGTAATGGCCCTGAAGCTTTCTTT.

This clonotype was recorded many times. The chain couples TRBV20-1 to TRBJ1-1; D uncertain. The germline V gene has CDR1 DFQATT and CDR2 SNEGSKA (reference sequence). The CDR3 runs 15 residues. V lost 6 bases and J lost 4, with 21 bases in between. CDR3 sequence: CSAGSGLLLTTEAFF. In nucleotides, the CDR3 is TGCAGTGCAGGATCGGGCCTCCTTTTGACCACTGAAGCTTTCTTT.

In this sample, this clonotype turned up many times. The chain joins TRBV4-2 to TRBJ2-5; D is unresolved. With 0 bases removed from V and 2 bases from J, the gap between germline ends came to 7 bases. This CDR3 spans 14 amino acids. CDR1 and CDR2 from the germline V gene are LGHNA and YNFKEQ. The CDR3 sequence is CASSQDMLQETQYF. The DNA of the CDR3 is TGTGCCAGCAGCCAAGATATGCTACAAGAGACCCAGTACTTC.

This clonotype was picked up many times. V is TRBV6-5 and J is TRBJ1-2, with D unresolved. Germline V gene data show CDR1 as MNHEY and CDR2 as SVGAGI. The V end lost 0 bases, the J end lost 1 base, and 6 bases lay between the germline ends. The CDR3 has 14 residues. The DNA of the CDR3 is TGTGCCAGCAGTTACTCGCTAGATAACTATGGCTACACCTTC. Residues: CASSYSLDNYGYTF.

This clonotype has ten or more counts. The V gene is TRBV10-3, the J gene TRBJ1-2; D not resolved. Trimming cost V 8 bases and J 8 bases, with 15 bases left between them. There are 12 residues in the CDR3. Germline-derived CDR1 and CDR2 are ENHRY and SYGVKD. The CDR3 nucleotides read TGTGCCATCCGGCAGGAGTCCGGCGGCTACACCTTC. Protein product: CAIRQESGGYTF.

The sample holds many counts of this clonotype. The chain joins TRBV6-6 to TRBJ2-3; 7 bases line up with TRBD2. Trimming at V came to 2 bases and at J to 1 base, leaving 6 bases not matched to a gene. Germline loops: CDR1 MNHNY, CDR2 SVGAGI (reference sequence). This CDR3 has 16 amino acids. This CDR3 is CASSYAAGRGTDTQYF. Here the CDR3 DNA reads TGTGCCAGCAGTTACGCAGCGGGAAGGGGCACAGATACGCAGTATTTT.

This clonotype was recorded at least ten times. V is TRBV5-1 and J is TRBJ2-3, with D unresolved. The V gene lost 1 base and the J gene lost 5 bases, with 11 bases spanning the gap. Looked up from germline, CDR1 is SGHRS and CDR2 is YFSETQ. This CDR3 has 14 amino acids. CDR3 sequence (DNA): TGCGCCAGCAGCTTGTCCTCCTGGGGAGATACGCAGTATTTT. Its translation: CASSLSSWGDTQYF. The full variable domain, in which reference TRBV5-1 and TRBJ2-3 provide the parts outside the CDR3, is KAGVTQTPRYLIKTRGQQVTLSCSPISGHRSVSWYQQTPGQGLQFLFEYFSETQRNKGNFPGRFSGRQFSNSRSEMNVSTLELGDSALYLCASSLSSWGDTQYFGPGTRLTVL.

This clonotype was counted at least ten times. The chain links TRBV3-1 to TRBJ2-3; no reliable D call. Germline assignment: CDR1 LGHDT and CDR2 YNNKEL (reference sequence). V was trimmed by 6 bases and J by 1 base, leaving 14 bases between them. The CDR3 has 15 residues. In DNA, the CDR3 is TGTGCCAGCAGTTCGGACCGAAGGGGCACAGATACGCAGTATTTT. Protein sequence: CASSSDRRGTDTQYF.

CDR3 nucleotides: TGCAGCGTTGAAGCGGAAGCCTACGAGCAGTACTTC. Residues: CSVEAEAYEQYF. This chain connects TRBV29-1 to TRBJ2-7; no definite D call. Germline-derived CDR1 and CDR2 are SQVTM and ANQGSEA. This CDR3 has 12 residues. The V gene lost 1 base and the J gene lost 2 bases, with 6 bases spanning the gap.

This clonotype was seen many times. The chain employs TRBV29-1 and TRBJ1-1; 8 nucleotides match TRBD1. J lost 1 base, V lost 8 bases, and 6 bases had no gene match. The CDR3 contains 13 residues. Germline CDR1 and CDR2: SQVTM and ANQGSEA. CDR3 sequence: CSTRTGTNTEAFF. As DNA, the CDR3 is TGCAGCACACGGACAGGGACGAACACTGAAGCTTTCTTT.